These 20 T cell receptor beta chains share one sample of origin, sequenced in a study of T cell repertoires in cytomegalovirus infection. TCRdb recomputed calls from the reads with MiXCR, one row per CDR3 protein. The profile shows roughly 760,000 distinct CDR3 sequences, roughly 36% of them singletons. The specimen sequenced was PBMCs. The source of these receptors is a human donor in good health (CMV status not recorded). Some clones in this sample may be carry-over from other donors' samples.

As concerns this clonotype: A much larger clone sits a single nucleotide away, making a read error possible. CDR3 region: CASVSPVSNPYEQYF. CDR3 DNA sequence: TGTGCCAGCGTCTCCCCGGTGTCCAACCCCTACGAGCAGTACTTC. This chain uses TRBV28 with TRBJ2-7; unclear D gene. Germline V gene data show CDR1 as MDHEN and CDR2 as SYDVKM. The ends were cut back, 8 bases at V and 2 bases at J, with 19 bases in the middle. This CDR3 has 15 residues.

This clonotype was recorded many times. The V call is TRBV11-3, the J call TRBJ2-3, with a tentative D call TRBD1 (6 bases). V dropped 5 bases and J dropped 4 bases, with 7 bases sitting between them. The CDR3 sequence is 12 residues long. CDR1 is SGHNT, CDR2 YENEEA, per germline. The CDR3 coding sequence is TGTGCCAGCAGCCCAGGGGCAGATACGCAGTATTTT. Amino acids: CASSPGADTQYF. Full variable domain (remainder filled in from reference TRBV11-3 and TRBJ2-3): EAGVVQSPRYKIIEKKQPVAFWCNPISGHNTLYWYLQNLGQGPELLIRYENEEAVDDSQLPKDRFSAERLKGVDSTLKIQPAELGDSAVYLCASSPGADTQYFGPGTRLTVL.

A few counts support this clonotype. This chain connects TRBV10-3 to TRBJ1-1; the match to TRBD1 covers 8 bases. V shed 8 bases and J 5 bases; nucleotides not matched to a gene: 4. The CDR3 has 12 amino acids. Germline loops: CDR1 ENHRY, CDR2 SYGVKD. The CDR3 region has the DNA TGTGCCATCCGACAGGGGAGGACTGAAGCTTTCTTT. This encodes CAIRQGRTEAFF.

This clonotype was seen more than once but under ten times. This rearrangement joins TRBV28 to TRBJ2-2, with D possibly matching TRBD2 (6 bases). CDR1 is MDHEN and CDR2 is SYDVKM in the germline V gene. V lost 5 bases, J lost 4 bases, and 14 bases lay in between. The CDR3 runs 15 residues. Written as DNA, the CDR3 is TGTGCCAGCAGTCCAGACCTCGGGGGCACCGGGGAGCTGTTTTTT. This encodes CASSPDLGGTGELFF.

The chain employs TRBV6-6 and TRBJ2-1; 9 bases line up with TRBD2. This CDR3 has 14 residues. V shed 8 bases, J shed 8 bases, and the junction held 10 bases outside the gene matches. Germline assignment: CDR1 MNHNY and CDR2 SVGAGI (reference sequence). The CDR3 nucleotides read TGTGCCAGCCGACCTAGCGGGGAAAGGGATGAGCAGTTCTTC. This sequence encodes CASRPSGERDEQFF.

The rearrangement joins TRBV4-1 to TRBJ1-1, with 9 bases aligning to TRBD1. The trim removed 2 bases at V and 7 bases at J, leaving 14 bases unmatched. The CDR3 length is 17 residues. Germline V gene data show CDR1 as MGHRA and CDR2 as YSYEKL. The CDR3 spells CASSQLRDRVRGVEAFF. The CDR3 DNA reads as TGCGCCAGCAGCCAACTCCGGGACAGGGTACGGGGAGTTGAAGCTTTCTTT.

The chain couples TRBV19 to TRBJ2-5; TRBD1 is a possible D gene (5 bases). The length of the CDR3 is 14 residues. Germline V CDR1 and CDR2: LNHDA, SQIVND (reference sequence). V dropped 6 bases and J dropped 2 bases, with 13 bases sitting between them. The CDR3, as DNA: TGTGCCAGTAGGGTCGCAGGGTCGCAAGAGACCCAGTACTTC. It specifies CASRVAGSQETQYF.

This clonotype occurred many times. A read error may be the cause here, since a much bigger clone is one base away. The chain uses TRBV7-9 and TRBJ2-6; unclear D gene. Germline loops: CDR1 SEHNR, CDR2 FQNEAQ (reference sequence). V was trimmed by 5 bases and J by 0 bases, leaving 2 bases between them. This CDR3 is 13 amino acids long. CDR3 sequence: CASSHSGANVLTF. The CDR3 region has the DNA TGTGCCAGCAGCCACTCTGGGGCCAACGTCCTGACTTTC.

Comments on this clonotype: The final CDR3 position lacks the conserved phenylalanine or tryptophan, pointing to a likely read error. This chain joins TRBV7-2 and TRBJ2-7; D might be TRBD1 or TRBD2, each matching 5 bases. Looked up from germline, CDR1 is SGHTA and CDR2 is FQGNSA. V lost 5 bases and J lost 1, with 12 bases in between. CDR3 size: 14 residues. The CDR3 spells CASSPRGPSYEQYL. For the CDR3, the DNA is TGTGCCAGCAGCCCTAGGGGACCATCCTACGAGCAGTACTTA.

This clonotype was seen more than once but under ten times. The chain joins TRBV12-3 or TRBV12-4 to TRBJ1-3; a weak D match, TRBD1 (5 bases). This CDR3 is 15 amino acids long. The germline V and J ends were trimmed by 5 bases and 4 bases, with 15 bases remaining between them. CDR3 sequence: CASSRSGTVGNTIYF. The CDR3 DNA follows: TGTGCCAGCAGTCGTTCGGGGACTGTGGGAAACACCATATATTTT.

This sequence joins TRBV7-9 and TRBJ2-2, with D hard to call. This CDR3 comprises 16 residues. Trimming took 5 bases from V and 1 from J, leaving 14 bases between them. Germline CDR1 reads SEHNR; CDR2 reads FQNEAQ (reference sequence). The DNA for the CDR3 is TGTGCCAGCAGCCCCCGGGTGGGGAAGAACACCGGGGAGCTGTTTTTT. This encodes CASSPRVGKNTGELFF.

This chain connects TRBV19 to TRBJ2-4, with D possibly being TRBD1 (5 bases). Trimming pared 7 bases from V and 1 base from J, leaving 17 bases between. This CDR3 is built from 16 residues. Germline V gene data show CDR1 as LNHDA and CDR2 as SQIVND (reference sequence). The CDR3: CASIPTGAGAKNIQYF. DNA of the CDR3: TGTGCCAGTATTCCCACAGGAGCTGGGGCCAAAAACATTCAGTACTTC.

The sample holds many counts of this clonotype. The chain uses TRBV7-2 and TRBJ1-4, with D perhaps TRBD1 (5 bases). The CDR3 is made up of 12 amino acids. The V end was cut by 1 base, the J end by 13 bases, with 10 bases between. Germline V gene data show CDR1 as SGHTA and CDR2 as FQGNSA. The CDR3 region has the DNA TGTGCCAGCAGCTTAGGAAAGGGACGACTGTTTTTT. Translation gives CASSLGKGRLFF.

This clonotype showed up many times. The chain combines TRBV7-2 with TRBJ2-7; 7 nucleotides line up with TRBD2. Germline V gene data show CDR1 as SGHTA and CDR2 as FQGNSA. CDR3 length: 14 amino acids. V was clipped by 1 base and J by 8 bases; unmatched bases: 8. Here the CDR3 reads CASSLDVGGSQQYF. In DNA, the CDR3 is TGTGCCAGCAGCTTAGATGTAGGCGGGAGCCAGCAGTACTTC.

The chain employs TRBV2 and TRBJ2-2, with TRBD1 as a possible D gene (5 bases). The CDR3 totals 15 residues. V was trimmed by 7 bases and J by 4 bases, leaving 16 bases between them. In germline, CDR1 is SNHLY, CDR2 FYNNEI. CDR3 sequence (DNA): TGTGCCAGCATCGAAGACCAAAGGGGCACCGGGGAGCTGTTTTTT. It codes for CASIEDQRGTGELFF.

This chain uses TRBV28 with TRBJ1-3; tentatively, D is TRBD1 (5 bases). The ends were cut back, 3 bases at V and 0 bases at J, with 21 bases in the middle. CDR1 is MDHEN, CDR2 SYDVKM, per germline. The CDR3 loop spans 19 amino acids. The CDR3 nucleotides read TGTGCCAGCAGTTTTTCAGGCAGGGAAGATTTCCCCTCTGGAAACACCATATATTTT. Translation gives CASSFSGREDFPSGNTIYF.

CDR3 coding DNA: TGTGCCAGCAGTCGACCGCCCCGGGACAGGGGCCTCGAGCAGTACTTC. Translated: CASSRPPRDRGLEQYF. The gene calls are TRBV6-2 or TRBV6-3 and TRBJ2-7, with TRBD1 identical over 10 bases. The trim removed 5 bases at V and 6 bases at J, leaving 13 bases unmatched. This CDR3 region has 16 residues. Looked up from germline, CDR1 is MNHEY and CDR2 is SVGEGT.

The gene calls are TRBV20-1 and TRBJ2-3; a weak D match, TRBD2 (6 bases). The V end lost 6 bases, the J end lost 4 bases, and 20 bases lay between the germline ends. Germline CDR1 DFQATT, CDR2 SNEGSKA (reference sequence). The CDR3 has 15 amino acids. This CDR3 is CSATKPGVVPDTQYF. CDR3 DNA sequence: TGCAGTGCCACGAAACCGGGGGTTGTCCCAGATACGCAGTATTTT.

This clonotype was found a few times. The chain employs TRBV24-1 and TRBJ1-2; D unclear. Trimming removed 0 bases from V and 2 bases from J, with 6 bases in between. CDR1 is KGHDR, CDR2 SFDVKD, per germline. CDR3 size: 14 residues. CDR3 protein: CATSDLQSNYGYTF. The CDR3 DNA is TGTGCCACCAGTGATTTGCAGAGCAACTATGGCTACACCTTC.

The chain combines TRBV5-1 with TRBJ2-2; maybe TRBD1 (5 bases). CDR3 length: 15 amino acids. Trimming took off 4 bases at V and 6 bases at J, with 16 bases between the two ends. Germline CDR1 reads SGHRS; CDR2 reads YFSETQ. The CDR3 nucleotides are TGCGCCAGCAGCAAACAGACAGTTTACGCCGGGGAGCTGTTTTTT. This codes for CASSKQTVYAGELFF. The complete variable domain, with remaining parts taken from reference TRBV5-1 and TRBJ2-2, reads KAGVTQTPRYLIKTRGQQVTLSCSPISGHRSVSWYQQTPGQGLQFLFEYFSETQRNKGNFPGRFSGRQFSNSRSEMNVSTLELGDSALYLCASSKQTVYAGELFFGEGSRLTVL.